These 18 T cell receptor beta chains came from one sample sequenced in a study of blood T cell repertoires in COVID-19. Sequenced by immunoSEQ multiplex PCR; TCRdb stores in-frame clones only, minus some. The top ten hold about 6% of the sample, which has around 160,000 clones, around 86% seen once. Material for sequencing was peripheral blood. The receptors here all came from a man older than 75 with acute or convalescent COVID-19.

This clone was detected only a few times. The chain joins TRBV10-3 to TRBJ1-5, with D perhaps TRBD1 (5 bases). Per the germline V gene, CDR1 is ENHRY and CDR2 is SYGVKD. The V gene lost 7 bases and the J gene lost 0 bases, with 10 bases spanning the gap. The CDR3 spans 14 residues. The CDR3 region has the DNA TGTGCCATCAAAGACAGCTATAGCAATCAGCCCCAGCATTTT. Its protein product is CAIKDSYSNQPQHF.

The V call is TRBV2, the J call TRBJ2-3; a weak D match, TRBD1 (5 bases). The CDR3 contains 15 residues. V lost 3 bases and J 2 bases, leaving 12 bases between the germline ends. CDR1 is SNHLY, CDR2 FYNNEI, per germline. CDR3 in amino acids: CASSETAIFTDTQYF. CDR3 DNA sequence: TGTGCCAGCAGTGAGACAGCTATATTCACAGATACGCAGTATTTT.

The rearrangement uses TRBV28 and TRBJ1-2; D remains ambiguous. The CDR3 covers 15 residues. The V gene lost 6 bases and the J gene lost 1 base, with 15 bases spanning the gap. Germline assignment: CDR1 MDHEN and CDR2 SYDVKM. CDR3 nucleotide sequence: TGTGCCAGCAGCACTCTCGGAGGCTATAACTATGGCTACACCTTC. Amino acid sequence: CASSTLGGYNYGYTF.

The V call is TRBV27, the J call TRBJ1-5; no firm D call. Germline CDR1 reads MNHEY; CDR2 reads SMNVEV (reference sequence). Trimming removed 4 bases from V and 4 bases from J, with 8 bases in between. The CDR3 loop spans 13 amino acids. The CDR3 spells CASSSPLNQPQHF. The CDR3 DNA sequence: TGTGCCAGCAGTTCCCCCCTAAATCAGCCCCAGCATTTT.

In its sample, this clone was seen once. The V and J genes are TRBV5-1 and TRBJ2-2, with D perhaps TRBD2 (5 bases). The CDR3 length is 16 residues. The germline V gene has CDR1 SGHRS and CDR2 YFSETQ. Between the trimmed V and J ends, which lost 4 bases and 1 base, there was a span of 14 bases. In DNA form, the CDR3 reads TGCGCCAGCAGCGGTGGACTGCTTTTGAACACCGGGGAGCTGTTTTTT. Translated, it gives CASSGGLLLNTGELFF. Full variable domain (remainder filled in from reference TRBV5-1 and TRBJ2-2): KAGVTQTPRYLIKTRGQQVTLSCSPISGHRSVSWYQQTPGQGLQFLFEYFSETQRNKGNFPGRFSGRQFSNSRSEMNVSTLELGDSALYLCASSGGLLLNTGELFFGEGSRLTVL.

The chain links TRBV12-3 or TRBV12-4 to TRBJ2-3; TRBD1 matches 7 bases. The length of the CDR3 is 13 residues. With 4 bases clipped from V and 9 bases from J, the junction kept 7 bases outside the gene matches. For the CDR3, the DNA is TGTGCCAGCAGTTCTCCAGGGGGTGAGACGCAGTATTTT. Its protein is CASSSPGGETQYF.

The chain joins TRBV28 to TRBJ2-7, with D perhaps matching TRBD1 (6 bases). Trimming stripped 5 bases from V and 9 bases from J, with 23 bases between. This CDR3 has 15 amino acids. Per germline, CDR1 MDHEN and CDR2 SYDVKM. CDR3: CASSGRGESYEGQYF. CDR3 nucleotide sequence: TGTGCCAGCAGTGGCAGGGGCGAGTCCTACGAAGGGCAGTACTTC.

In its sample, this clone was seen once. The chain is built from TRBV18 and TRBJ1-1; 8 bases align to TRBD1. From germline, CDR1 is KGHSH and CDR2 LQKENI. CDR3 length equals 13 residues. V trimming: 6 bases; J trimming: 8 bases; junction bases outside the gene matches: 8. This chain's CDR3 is CASSRGQVNEAFF. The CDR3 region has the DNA TGTGCCAGCTCGCGGGGACAGGTGAACGAAGCTTTCTTT. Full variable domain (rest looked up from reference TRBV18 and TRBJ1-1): NAGVMQNPRHLVRRRGQEARLRCSPMKGHSHVYWYRQLPEEGLKFMVYLQKENIIDESGMPKERFSAEFPKEGPSILRIQQVVRGDSAAYFCASSRGQVNEAFFGQGTRLTVV.

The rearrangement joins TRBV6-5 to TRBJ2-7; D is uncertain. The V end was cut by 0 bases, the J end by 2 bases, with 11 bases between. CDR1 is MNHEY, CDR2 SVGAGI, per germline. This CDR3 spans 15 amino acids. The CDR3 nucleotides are TGTGCCAGCAGTTACTCCAGCGCGGCCCCCTACGAGCAGTACTTC. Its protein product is CASSYSSAAPYEQYF.

Written as DNA, the CDR3 is TGTGCCAGCAGCTTAACAGGGGCACCCGCGGACATTCAGTACTTC. Translation: CASSLTGAPADIQYF. V gene TRBV7-2 combines with J gene TRBJ2-4; 7 bases are a match to TRBD1. After removal of 2 bases from V and 8 bases from J, the junction contained 9 bases not matched to a gene. The CDR3 sequence is 15 residues long. Germline V gives CDR1 SGHTA, CDR2 FQGNSA.

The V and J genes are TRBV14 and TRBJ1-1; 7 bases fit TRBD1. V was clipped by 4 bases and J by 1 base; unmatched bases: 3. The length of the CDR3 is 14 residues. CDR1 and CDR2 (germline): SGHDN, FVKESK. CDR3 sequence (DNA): TGTGCCAGCAGCCGGCGGACAGGGAACACTGAAGCTTTCTTT. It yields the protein CASSRRTGNTEAFF.

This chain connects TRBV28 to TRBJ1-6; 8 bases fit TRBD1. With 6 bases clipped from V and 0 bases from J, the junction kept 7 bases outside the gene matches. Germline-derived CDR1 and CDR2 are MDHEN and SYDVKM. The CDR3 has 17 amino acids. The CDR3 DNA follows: TGTGCCAGCAGGGGGGGACAGGCGAGCTCCTATAATTCACCCCTCCACTTT. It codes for CASRGGQASSYNSPLHF.

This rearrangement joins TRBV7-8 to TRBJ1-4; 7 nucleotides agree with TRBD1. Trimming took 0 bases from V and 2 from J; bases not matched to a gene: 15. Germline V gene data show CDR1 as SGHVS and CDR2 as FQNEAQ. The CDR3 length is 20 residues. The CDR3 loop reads CASSLAILRDSFATNEKLFF. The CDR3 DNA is TGTGCCAGCAGCTTAGCAATCCTAAGGGACAGTTTTGCGACTAATGAAAAACTGTTTTTT.

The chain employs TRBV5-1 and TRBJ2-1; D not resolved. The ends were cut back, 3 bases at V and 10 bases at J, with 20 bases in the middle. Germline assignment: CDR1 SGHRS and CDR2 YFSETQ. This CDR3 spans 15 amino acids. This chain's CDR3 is CASSSPTSSSLEQFF. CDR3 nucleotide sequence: TGCGCCAGCAGCTCACCCACCAGTTCTAGTCTGGAGCAGTTCTTC.

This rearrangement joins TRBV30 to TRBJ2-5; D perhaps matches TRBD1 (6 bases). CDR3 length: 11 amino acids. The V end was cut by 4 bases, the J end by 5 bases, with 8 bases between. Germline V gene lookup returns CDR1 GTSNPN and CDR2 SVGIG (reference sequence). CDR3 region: CAWTGVETQYF. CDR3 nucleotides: TGTGCCTGGACAGGGGTTGAGACCCAGTACTTC.

CDR3 protein: CASSPRGIGVQYF. Here the CDR3 DNA reads TGTGCCAGCAGTCCACGAGGGATCGGTGTGCAGTACTTC. The chain has TRBV27 and TRBJ2-7; D possibly corresponds to TRBD2 (5 bases). Germline lookup yields CDR1 MNHEY and CDR2 SMNVEV (reference sequence). The CDR3 loop spans 13 amino acids. The ends were cut back, 5 bases at V and 9 bases at J, with 17 bases in the middle.

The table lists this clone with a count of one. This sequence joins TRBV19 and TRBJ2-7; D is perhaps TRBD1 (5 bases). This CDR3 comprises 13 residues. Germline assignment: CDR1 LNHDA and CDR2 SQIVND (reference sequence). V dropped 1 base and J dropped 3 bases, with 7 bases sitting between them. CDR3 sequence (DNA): TGTGCCAGTAGTATAGGGCAGGGCTACGAGCAGTACTTC. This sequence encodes CASSIGQGYEQYF.

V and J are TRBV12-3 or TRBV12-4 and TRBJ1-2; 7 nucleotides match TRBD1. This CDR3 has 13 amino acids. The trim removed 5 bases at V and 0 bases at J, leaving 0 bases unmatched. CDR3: CASSQGANYGYTF. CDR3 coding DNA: TGTGCCAGCAGTCAGGGGGCTAACTATGGCTACACCTTC.